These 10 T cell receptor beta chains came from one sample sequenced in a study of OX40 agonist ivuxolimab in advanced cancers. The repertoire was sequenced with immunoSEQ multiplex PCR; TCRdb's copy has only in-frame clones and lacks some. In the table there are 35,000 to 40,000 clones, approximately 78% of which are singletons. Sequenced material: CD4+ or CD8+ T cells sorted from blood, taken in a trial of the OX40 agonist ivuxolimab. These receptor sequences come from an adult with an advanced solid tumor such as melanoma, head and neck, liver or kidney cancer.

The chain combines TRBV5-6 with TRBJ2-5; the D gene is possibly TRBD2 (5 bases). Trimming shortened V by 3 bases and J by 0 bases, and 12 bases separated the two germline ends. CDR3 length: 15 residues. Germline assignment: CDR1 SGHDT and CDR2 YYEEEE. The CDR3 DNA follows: TGTGCCAGCAGCTCGGATCGAGCGGACCAAGAGACCCAGTACTTC. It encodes CASSSDRADQETQYF.

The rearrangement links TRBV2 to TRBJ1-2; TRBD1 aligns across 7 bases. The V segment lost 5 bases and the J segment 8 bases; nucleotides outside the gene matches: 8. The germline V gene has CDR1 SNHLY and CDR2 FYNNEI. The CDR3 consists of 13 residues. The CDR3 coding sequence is TGTGCCAGCAGTCCAGAGACAGGGAGAGGCTACACCTTC. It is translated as CASSPETGRGYTF. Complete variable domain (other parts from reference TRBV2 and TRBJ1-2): EPEVTQTPSHQVTQMGQEVILRCVPISNHLYFYWYRQILGQKVEFLVSFYNNEISEKSEIFDDQFSVERPDGSNFTLKIRSTKLEDSAMYFCASSPETGRGYTFGSGTRLTVV.

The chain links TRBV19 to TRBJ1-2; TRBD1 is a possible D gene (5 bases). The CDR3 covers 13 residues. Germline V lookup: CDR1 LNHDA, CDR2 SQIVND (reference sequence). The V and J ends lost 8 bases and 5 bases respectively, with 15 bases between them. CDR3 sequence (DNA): TGTGCCAGTGGGGCTCTCGGGGGTTATGGCTACACCTTC. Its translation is CASGALGGYGYTF.

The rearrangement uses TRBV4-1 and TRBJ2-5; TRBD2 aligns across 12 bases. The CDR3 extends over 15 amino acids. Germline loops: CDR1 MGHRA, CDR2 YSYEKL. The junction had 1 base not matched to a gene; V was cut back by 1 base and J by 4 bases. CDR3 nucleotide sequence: TGCGCCAGCAGCCAAGTACTAGCGGGAGGAGAGACCCAGTACTTC. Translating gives CASSQVLAGGETQYF.

The CDR3 spells CASSQDARDYEQYF. The CDR3 nucleotides read TGCGCCAGCAGCCAAGACGCCAGGGACTACGAGCAGTACTTC. The rearrangement joins TRBV4-1 to TRBJ2-7; a weak D match, TRBD1 (5 bases). The length of the CDR3 is 14 residues. Trimming pared 0 bases from V and 3 bases from J, leaving 9 bases between. Germline-derived CDR1 and CDR2 are MGHRA and YSYEKL.

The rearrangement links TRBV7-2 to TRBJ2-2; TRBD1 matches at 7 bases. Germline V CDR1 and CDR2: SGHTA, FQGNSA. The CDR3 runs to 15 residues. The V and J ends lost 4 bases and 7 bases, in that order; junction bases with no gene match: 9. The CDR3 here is CASSSPGTAHGELFF. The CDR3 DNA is TGTGCCAGCAGCTCGCCCGGGACAGCGCACGGGGAGCTGTTTTTT.

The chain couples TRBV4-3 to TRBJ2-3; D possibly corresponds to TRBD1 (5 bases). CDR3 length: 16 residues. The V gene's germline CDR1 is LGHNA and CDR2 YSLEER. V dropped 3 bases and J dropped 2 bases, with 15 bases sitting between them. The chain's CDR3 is CASSQGGHQLTDTQYF. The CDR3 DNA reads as TGCGCCAGCAGCCAGGGCGGACACCAGCTCACAGATACGCAGTATTTT.

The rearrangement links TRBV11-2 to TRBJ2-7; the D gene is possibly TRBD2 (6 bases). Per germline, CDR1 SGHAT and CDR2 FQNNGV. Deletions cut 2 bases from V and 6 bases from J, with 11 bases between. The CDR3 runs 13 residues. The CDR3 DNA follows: TGTGCCAGCAGCTTACGAGGAGGGTCCGAGCAGTACTTC. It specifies CASSLRGGSEQYF.

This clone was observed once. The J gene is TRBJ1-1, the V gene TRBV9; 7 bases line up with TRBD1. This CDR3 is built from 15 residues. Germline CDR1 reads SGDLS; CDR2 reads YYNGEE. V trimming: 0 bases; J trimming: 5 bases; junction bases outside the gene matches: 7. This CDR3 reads CASSVEGAPGTEAFF. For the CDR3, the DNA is TGTGCCAGCAGCGTAGAGGGGGCCCCGGGAACTGAAGCTTTCTTT.

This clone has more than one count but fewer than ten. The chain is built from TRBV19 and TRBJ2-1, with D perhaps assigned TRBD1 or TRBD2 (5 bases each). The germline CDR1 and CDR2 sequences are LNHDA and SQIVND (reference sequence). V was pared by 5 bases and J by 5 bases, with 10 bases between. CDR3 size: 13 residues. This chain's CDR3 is CASSWGPNNEQFF. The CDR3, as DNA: TGTGCCAGTAGTTGGGGACCCAACAATGAGCAGTTCTTC.